This T cell receptor beta chain was documented in a study of metastatic and nonmetastatic thyroid tumors. This clone was observed at least ten times. In the original processing: CDR3 was compared across clinicopathological groups, and the resulting differences were used to build a distant-metastasis classifier for papillary thyroid cancer. TCRdb re-called the PCR reads with MiXCR. The V and J calls shown here were made by TCRdb, not taken from the authors' results. The profile shows about 59,000 clones, around 15% of them singletons. All patients were untreated before thyroid surgery. V lost 2 bases and J lost 0, with 15 bases in between. Germline V gives CDR1 SGHTS, CDR2 YDEGEE. This CDR3 is 17 amino acids long.

This clonotype was sampled from a male donor with papillary thyroid cancer or a benign thyroid nodule (not recorded which). Some clones in this sample may be carry-over from other donors' samples. The J gene is TRBJ2-4, the V gene TRBV5-8; D gene unclear. Sequences were obtained from blood. For the CDR3, the DNA is TGTGCCAGCAGCTTAGGACCCAGAGGAAGAGCCAAAAACATTCAGTACTTC. The encoded protein is CASSLGPRGRAKNIQYF. The variable domain in full, completed from reference TRBV5-8 and TRBJ2-4, reads EAGVTQSPTHLIKTRGQQATLRCSPISGHTSVYWYQQALGLGLQFLLWYDEGEERNRGNFPPRFSGRQFPNYSSELNVNALELEDSALYLCASSLGPRGRAKNIQYFGAGTRLSVL.